A single sample is the source of the 3 T cell receptor beta chains below, sequenced in a study of neurological immune-mediated disorders. TCRdb re-called the 5' RACE reads through MiXCR, storing one row per CDR3 protein. The sample lists approximately 58,000 distinct CDR3 sequences; roughly 11% were seen once. Sample: PBMCs. Receptors originate from a man in his sixties in good health.

This clonotype was seen repeatedly, ten times or more. This chain links TRBV27 with TRBJ2-1; D tentatively fits TRBD1 or TRBD2 (5 bases each). Deletions cut 6 bases from V and 6 bases from J, with 9 bases between. The V gene's germline CDR1 is MNHEY and CDR2 SMNVEV (reference sequence). The CDR3 is 12 residues long. This CDR3 reads CASSRDGNEQFF. The CDR3 region has the DNA TGTGCCAGCAGCCGGGACGGCAATGAGCAGTTCTTC.

This clonotype was counted a single time. The junction shows a germline mismatch at one end, possibly a read error. The genes are TRBV7-9 and TRBJ2-1, with 8 bases identical to TRBD1. This CDR3 has 17 amino acids. Germline-derived CDR1 and CDR2 are SEHNR and FQNEAQ (reference sequence). CDR3 DNA sequence: TGTGCCAGCAACTTAGCTGTCGGGACAGGCCCCTACAATGAGCAGTTCTTC. Translated, it gives CASNLAVGTGPYNEQFF.

This clonotype was seen repeatedly, ten times or more. The rearrangement links TRBV5-1 to TRBJ2-1; 12 bases agree with TRBD2. The V and J ends lost 4 bases and 9 bases, in that order; junction bases with no gene match: 8. This CDR3 region has 15 residues. The V gene's germline CDR1 is SGHRS and CDR2 YFSETQ. CDR3: CASSPTSGGASEQFF. CDR3 coding DNA: TGCGCCAGCAGCCCGACTAGCGGGGGTGCGTCTGAGCAGTTCTTC.